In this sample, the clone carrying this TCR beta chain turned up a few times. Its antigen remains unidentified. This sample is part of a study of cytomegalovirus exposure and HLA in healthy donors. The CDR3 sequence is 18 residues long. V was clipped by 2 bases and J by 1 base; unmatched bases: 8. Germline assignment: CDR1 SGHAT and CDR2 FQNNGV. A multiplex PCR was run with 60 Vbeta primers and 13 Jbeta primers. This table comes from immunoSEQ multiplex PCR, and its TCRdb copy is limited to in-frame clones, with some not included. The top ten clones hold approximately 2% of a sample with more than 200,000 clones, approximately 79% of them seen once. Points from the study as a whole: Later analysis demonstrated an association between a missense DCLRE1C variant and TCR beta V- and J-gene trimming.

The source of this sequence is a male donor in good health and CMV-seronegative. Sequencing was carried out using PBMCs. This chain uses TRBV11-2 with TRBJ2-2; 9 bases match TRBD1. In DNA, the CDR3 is TGTGCCAGCAGCTTACTCCGGGACAGGGTATTGAACACCGGGGAGCTGTTTTTT. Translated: CASSLLRDRVLNTGELFF.